The 19 T cell receptor beta chains reported below all come from one sample, sequenced in a study of tumor-infiltrating lymphocytes in primary liver carcinoma. For blood RNA, unsorted whole blood served as the source, and germline DNA was extracted too. The template, roughly 0.45 ug total RNA, yielded TCR beta cDNA made with a constant-region primer. Three-round nested multiplex PCR performed with slightly modified ARM-PCR produced the TCR beta libraries. For approximately 10 cycles apiece, the opening two PCR rounds ran with TRBV1-TRBV30 forward primers and a C-beta reverse primer. TCRdb called the multiplex PCR reads again in MiXCR, with one record for every CDR3 protein. The sample gives approximately 210,000 distinct CDR3 sequences, less than 65% of which show up once; roughly 7% is in the top ten. The sample consisted of peripheral blood. The receptor set was obtained from a woman between 55 and 75 years old with primary liver carcinoma and hepatitis B virus infection.

The chain recombines TRBV29-1 with TRBJ2-7; 10 bases line up with TRBD1. This CDR3 is 14 amino acids long. Trimming took 4 bases from V and 7 from J; bases not matched to a gene: 10. Germline CDR1 SQVTM, CDR2 ANQGSEA. The DNA for the CDR3 is TGCAGCGTTGCCGAGGACAGGGGGTCCCATGAGCAGTACTTC. This gives the protein CSVAEDRGSHEQYF.

To note about this clonotype: This CDR3 fails to terminate in the conserved phenylalanine or tryptophan, so it likely reflects a read error. The limits of the CDR3 on the DNA are not certain, so only TCRdb's listed CDR3 is given. The rearrangement uses TRBV29-1 and TRBJ1-1; the table names TRBD1, a call not compared with the DNA. The CDR3 is made up of 12 amino acids, end residues included. The germline CDR1 and CDR2 sequences are SQVTM and ANQGSEA. The CDR3 spells CSVDRDRLKVLI.

A remark on this clonotype: One end of the junction is discordant with germline, which a read error may explain. The chain recombines TRBV6-5 with TRBJ2-7; tentatively, D is TRBD1 (6 bases). Germline V gene sequence: CDR1 MNHEY, CDR2 SVGAGI. The CDR3 spans 15 residues. DNA for the CDR3: TGTGCCAGCAGTTATTTAACAGGGAAGATCTACGAGCAGAACTTC. It yields the protein CASSYLTGKIYEQNF.

About this clonotype: Just one base apart from a much larger clone, this may be a read error. The chain employs TRBV13 and TRBJ2-1, with 8 bases lining up with TRBD2. Unmatched junction bases numbered 14, after V lost 7 bases and J lost 3 bases. The germline CDR1 and CDR2 sequences are PRHDT and FYEKMQ (reference sequence). The CDR3 totals 17 residues. The CDR3 region is CASNRSQREINYNEQFF. The CDR3, as DNA: TGTGCCAGCAACCGTTCCCAGCGGGAGATAAACTACAATGAGCAGTTCTTC.

For this clonotype: Germline and junction disagree at one end, which may indicate a read error. V and J are TRBV4-1 and TRBJ2-7; D is uncertain. Germline CDR1 reads MGHRA; CDR2 reads YSYEKL. The CDR3 loop spans 14 amino acids. The CDR3 spells CASRQAISRYEKYF. The CDR3 region has the DNA TGCGCCAGCAGACAAGCAATCTCTCGCTACGAGAAGTACTTC.

The sample holds a few counts of this clonotype. A much larger clone is a single base away; this may be a read error. This chain joins TRBV6-2 or TRBV6-3 and TRBJ2-4, with TRBD1 as a possible D gene (6 bases). The CDR3 has 15 amino acids. CDR1 MNHEY and CDR2 SVGEGT come from the germline V gene. CDR3 DNA sequence: TGTGCCAGCAGGCAACAGGGCCAAACCAAAAACACTCAGTACTTC. It specifies CASRQQGQTKNTQYF.

This clonotype has a single count. The chain recombines TRBV11-2 with TRBJ2-7; the D gene is possibly TRBD1 (5 bases). CDR3 size: 14 residues. Trimming left V 7 bases short and J 2 bases short, with 15 bases between. Germline CDR1 SGHAT, CDR2 FQNNGV. CDR3 bases: TGTGCCAGCACCCCGGAAGGGGTACCCTACGAGCAGTACTTC. It yields the protein CASTPEGVPYEQYF.

With regard to this clonotype: This may arise from a read error, as a much more abundant clone is one base away. The chain joins TRBV4-1 to TRBJ1-1; tentatively, D is TRBD1 (5 bases). The CDR3 totals 16 residues. Trimming cost V 5 bases and J 2 bases, with 18 bases left between them. Germline V gene sequence: CDR1 MGHRA, CDR2 YSYEKL. This CDR3 reads CASSTTRERTNTEAFF. CDR3 nucleotides: TGCGCCAGCAGCACCACCAGGGAACGAACAAACACTGAAGCTTTCTTT.

This clonotype has only one observation. It may be a read error: a sequence one base away is much more abundant. The rearrangement uses TRBV6-5 and TRBJ2-1, with no clear D. The germline gives CDR1 MNHEY, CDR2 SVGAGI. The CDR3 spans 14 residues. V was trimmed by 0 bases and J by 6 bases, leaving 9 bases between them. The CDR3 DNA reads as TGTGCCAGCAGTTACTCGCACCAGACCAATGAGCAGTTCTTC. As protein: CASSYSHQTNEQFF.

V and J are TRBV6-5 and TRBJ2-5; D is undetermined. Germline CDR1 and CDR2: MNHEY and SVGAGI. The CDR3 runs to 16 residues. Trimming pared 3 bases from V and 1 base from J, leaving 15 bases between. In nucleotides, the CDR3 is TGTGCCAGCAGTTATGGTCAAGCGAGTGTCCAAGAGACCCAGTACTTC. Residues: CASSYGQASVQETQYF.

As to this clonotype: An end of the junction differs from the germline gene, which may be a read error. V and J are TRBV11-1 and TRBJ2-1; 9 bases are shared with TRBD2. The CDR3 spans 18 residues. Germline CDR1 is SGHAT and CDR2 is FQDESV (reference sequence). CDR3 nucleotides: TGTGCCAGCAGCCTATACCGCCCCGCGGGAGGGTCCTATAATGAGCAGTTCTTC. Its translation is CASSLYRPAGGSYNEQFF. The full variable domain, completed using reference TRBV11-1 and TRBJ2-1, is EAEVAQSPRYKITEKSQAVAFWCDPISGHATLYWYRQILGQGPELLVQFQDESVVDDSQLPKDRFSAERLKGVDSTLKIQPAELGDSAMYLCASSLYRPAGGSYNEQFFGPGTRLTVL.

For this clonotype: It is likely a read error, because the conserved phenylalanine at the end of the CDR3 is missing. This chain joins TRBV29-1 and TRBJ2-2; 7 bases map to TRBD2. CDR1 and CDR2 (germline): SQVTM, ANQGSEA. The CDR3 contains 14 residues. The DNA of the CDR3 is TGCAGCGCCTGGGGCGGGAGAAACACCGGGGAACTGTTTATT. Translating gives CSAWGGRNTGELFI.

With regard to this clonotype: One junction end does not reproduce the germline sequence, and a read error may be involved. The V call is TRBV11-2, the J call TRBJ2-3; possibly TRBD2 for D (7 bases). CDR1 and CDR2 from the germline V gene are SGHAT and FQNNGV. The CDR3 totals 17 residues. CDR3 amino acids: CANSLGGLTYTSDAQYF. For the CDR3, the DNA is TGTGCCAATAGCTTAGGGGGACTAACGTACACGTCAGATGCGCAGTATTTT. Full variable domain (remainder filled in from reference TRBV11-2 and TRBJ2-3): EAGVAQSPRYKIIEKRQSVAFWCNPISGHATLYWYQQILGQGPKLLIQFQNNGVVDDSQLPKDRFSAERLKGVDSTLKIQPAKLEDSAVYLCANSLGGLTYTSDAQYFGPGTRLTVL.

This clonotype was observed a few times. This chain uses TRBV14 with TRBJ2-7; 7 bases are a match to TRBD1. Germline V CDR1 and CDR2: SGHDN, FVKESK. This CDR3 comprises 15 residues. V shed 4 bases and J 3 bases; nucleotides not matched to a gene: 9. CDR3 sequence: CASSPRGRMVYEQYF. For the CDR3, the DNA is TGTGCCAGCAGCCCGAGGGGGCGAATGGTCTACGAGCAGTACTTC.

Comment on this clonotype: Mismatch with germline at one junction end may stem from a read error. This chain uses TRBV28 with TRBJ2-6; 10 bases match TRBD1. The CDR3 runs to 18 residues. CDR1 MDHEN and CDR2 SYDVKM come from the germline V gene. CDR3 nucleotide sequence: TGTGCCAGCAATTTAGGAGGACAGGGGGTAGGTGGGGCCAACGTCCTGACTTTC. It encodes CASNLGGQGVGGANVLTF.

A remark on this clonotype: Being one base from a much bigger clone, this may be a read error. The chain carries TRBV5-4 and TRBJ2-1, with TRBD1 matching 10 bases. The CDR3 contains 15 residues. The V and J ends lost 5 bases and 10 bases, in that order; junction bases with no gene match: 12. The germline gives CDR1 SGHNT, CDR2 YYREEE (reference sequence). In DNA form, the CDR3 reads TGTGCCAGCAGGTCCGGGACAGGGGCGGCCTACGAGCAGTTCTTC. Residues: CASRSGTGAAYEQFF. The full variable domain, its missing parts supplied by reference TRBV5-4 and TRBJ2-1, is ETGVTQSPTHLIKTRGQQVTLRCSSQSGHNTVSWYQQALGQGPQFIFQYYREEENGRGNFPPRFSGLQFPNYSSELNVNALELDDSALYLCASRSGTGAAYEQFFGPGTRLTVL.

The sample holds a few counts of this clonotype. The chain couples TRBV28 to TRBJ1-2; D may be TRBD1 (6 bases). The CDR3 has 13 residues. Germline V gives CDR1 MDHEN, CDR2 SYDVKM. Between the trimmed V and J ends, which lost 3 bases and 8 bases, there was a span of 13 bases. The CDR3 spells CASSLGGPAGYTF. CDR3 DNA: TGTGCCAGCAGTTTGGGGGGGCCGGCGGGCTACACCTTC.

The chain recombines TRBV7-9 with TRBJ2-2, with a possible D match to TRBD2 (5 bases). Between the trimmed V and J ends, which lost 5 bases and 1 base, there was a span of 14 bases. CDR1 SEHNR and CDR2 FQNEAQ come from the germline V gene (reference sequence). The CDR3 runs to 16 residues. In DNA, the CDR3 is TGTGCCAGCAGCCCAGGTGTACTAGTGAACACCGGGGAGCTGTTTTTT. The encoded protein is CASSPGVLVNTGELFF.

As regards this clonotype: A read error is likely, as this CDR3 ends without the conserved phenylalanine or tryptophan. The V call is TRBV12-3 or TRBV12-4, the J call TRBJ2-3; TRBD2 aligns across 11 bases. V trimming: 6 bases; J trimming: 2 bases; junction bases outside the gene matches: 7. This CDR3 spans 16 amino acids. Here the CDR3 reads CASRKRLAGITDTQYS. CDR3 coding DNA: TGTGCCAGCAGGAAGAGACTAGCGGGGATCACAGATACGCAGTATTCT.